Listed below are T cell receptor beta chains from one sample, sequenced in a study of identical twins. TCRdb processed the 5' RACE reads anew with MiXCR; each CDR3 protein has one entry. The sample lists some 96,000 distinct CDR3 sequences, about 6% occurring once. The specimen sequenced was memory T cells sorted from blood. The receptors were sampled from a woman between 45 and 60 years old in good health. Both conserved end residues are part of each CDR3. Each record gives: J gene, clone size, V gene, D gene, CDR3 protein, CDR3 DNA. D genes are given only for firm matches. Clone size is not always given. Where it is, it says once, few, many or a class for expanded clones.

>TRBJ2-5|-|TRBV6-1|-
CASSERQGGKQETQYF
TGTGCCAGCAGTGAAAGGCAGGGGGGGAAACAAGAGACCCAGTACTTC
>TRBJ2-7|many|TRBV12-3/TRBV12-4|-
CASSLQVSYEQYF
TGTGCCAGCAGTTTACAAGTCTCCTACGAGCAGTACTTC
>TRBJ2-1|few|TRBV7-8|TRBD2
CASSPGLAGFGYNEQFF
TGTGCCAGCAGCCCGGGACTAGCGGGCTTTGGGTACAATGAGCAGTTCTTC
>TRBJ1-4|many|TRBV5-1|-
CASRDGDPGKEKLFF
TGCGCCAGCAGGGATGGGGACCCCGGGAAAGAAAAACTGTTTTTT
>TRBJ2-1|few|TRBV24-1|TRBD1
CATKGTGSYNEQFF
TGTGCCACCAAGGGGACAGGCTCCTACAATGAGCAGTTCTTC
>TRBJ1-1|-|TRBV30|-
CAWSGLWLTNTEAFF
TGTGCCTGGAGCGGGTTGTGGCTTACGAACACTGAAGCTTTCTTT
>TRBJ1-1|-|TRBV3-1|TRBD1
CASSQGTGITEAFF
TGTGCCAGCAGCCAGGGGACAGGCATAACTGAAGCTTTCTTT
>TRBJ1-1|few|TRBV7-9|TRBD1
CASSGTGMNTEAFF
TGTGCCAGCAGCGGGACAGGGATGAACACTGAAGCTTTCTTT
>TRBJ1-4|few|TRBV6-5|TRBD1
CASSYRQGFEKLFF
TGTGCCAGCAGTTATCGACAGGGGTTTGAAAAACTGTTTTTT
>TRBJ2-3|many|TRBV7-8|-
CASSSRLFADTQYF
TGTGCCAGCAGCTCCCGCCTATTCGCAGATACGCAGTATTTT
>TRBJ2-2|many|TRBV7-9|TRBD2
CASSTTSGRSAGELFF
TGTGCCAGCAGCACGACTAGCGGGAGATCGGCCGGGGAGCTGTTTTTT
>TRBJ2-3|-|TRBV2|TRBD2
CASRPGTRGTDTQYF
TGTGCCAGCAGACCCGGGACTAGAGGAACAGATACGCAGTATTTT
>TRBJ2-2|many|TRBV7-2|TRBD2
CASSLASSGRASGELFF
TGTGCCAGCAGCTTAGCGTCTAGCGGGAGGGCCTCCGGGGAGCTGTTTTTT
>TRBJ2-1|-|TRBV15|TRBD2
CATSGREGPLPFF
TGTGCCACCAGCGGGCGGGAGGGCCCTTTGCCGTTCTTC
>TRBJ1-2|many|TRBV7-9|-
CASSPRTNPNYGYTF
TGTGCCAGCAGCCCGCGGACAAATCCTAACTATGGCTACACCTTC
>TRBJ2-7|many|TRBV28|-
CASSTQGEQYF
TGTGCCAGCAGTACACAGGGTGAGCAGTACTTC
>TRBJ2-7|many|TRBV3-1|-
CASSQGYEQYF
TGTGCCAGCAGCCAAGGGTACGAGCAGTACTTC
>TRBJ1-1|few|TRBV5-1|-
CASSLAGNAEAFF
TGCGCCAGCAGCTTGGCAGGGAACGCTGAAGCTTTCTTT
>TRBJ2-2|many|TRBV9|-
CASSVEGPSGELFF
TGTGCCAGCAGCGTAGAGGGCCCCTCCGGGGAGCTGTTTTTT
>TRBJ2-1|few|TRBV12-3/TRBV12-4|-
CASSLGLRRDNEQFF
TGTGCCAGCAGTTTAGGGTTACGTAGGGACAATGAGCAGTTCTTC
>TRBJ2-2|many|TRBV3-1|TRBD2
CASSQVKAGRELFF
TGTGCCAGCAGCCAAGTTAAAGCGGGACGGGAGCTGTTTTTT
>TRBJ2-1|many|TRBV6-6|TRBD2
CASTRGTSGGGEQFF
TGTGCCAGCACCAGGGGGACTAGCGGAGGCGGTGAGCAGTTCTTC
>TRBJ2-1|few|TRBV20-1|-
CSARDIFRGAGTRPNEQFF
TGCAGTGCTAGAGATATTTTCCGGGGAGCCGGGACCAGACCCAATGAGCAGTTCTTC
>TRBJ2-7|many|TRBV2|TRBD2
CASSNPGLAGVEQYF
TGTGCCAGCAGCAACCCGGGACTAGCGGGAGTCGAGCAGTACTTC
>TRBJ1-1|many|TRBV5-1|-
CASSLEGEAFF
TGCGCCAGCAGCTTAGAGGGTGAAGCTTTCTTT
>TRBJ2-1|few|TRBV6-1|-
CASRYGLLGNEQFF
TGTGCCAGCAGATACGGACTGTTGGGAAATGAGCAGTTCTTC
>TRBJ2-1|few|TRBV6-5|-
CASSSVPGVGEQFF
TGTGCCAGCAGTTCAGTCCCGGGGGTGGGTGAGCAGTTCTTC
>TRBJ1-1|-|TRBV5-1|-
CASSPDLSRNTEAFF
TGCGCCAGCAGCCCGGATTTGAGCAGAAACACTGAAGCTTTCTTT